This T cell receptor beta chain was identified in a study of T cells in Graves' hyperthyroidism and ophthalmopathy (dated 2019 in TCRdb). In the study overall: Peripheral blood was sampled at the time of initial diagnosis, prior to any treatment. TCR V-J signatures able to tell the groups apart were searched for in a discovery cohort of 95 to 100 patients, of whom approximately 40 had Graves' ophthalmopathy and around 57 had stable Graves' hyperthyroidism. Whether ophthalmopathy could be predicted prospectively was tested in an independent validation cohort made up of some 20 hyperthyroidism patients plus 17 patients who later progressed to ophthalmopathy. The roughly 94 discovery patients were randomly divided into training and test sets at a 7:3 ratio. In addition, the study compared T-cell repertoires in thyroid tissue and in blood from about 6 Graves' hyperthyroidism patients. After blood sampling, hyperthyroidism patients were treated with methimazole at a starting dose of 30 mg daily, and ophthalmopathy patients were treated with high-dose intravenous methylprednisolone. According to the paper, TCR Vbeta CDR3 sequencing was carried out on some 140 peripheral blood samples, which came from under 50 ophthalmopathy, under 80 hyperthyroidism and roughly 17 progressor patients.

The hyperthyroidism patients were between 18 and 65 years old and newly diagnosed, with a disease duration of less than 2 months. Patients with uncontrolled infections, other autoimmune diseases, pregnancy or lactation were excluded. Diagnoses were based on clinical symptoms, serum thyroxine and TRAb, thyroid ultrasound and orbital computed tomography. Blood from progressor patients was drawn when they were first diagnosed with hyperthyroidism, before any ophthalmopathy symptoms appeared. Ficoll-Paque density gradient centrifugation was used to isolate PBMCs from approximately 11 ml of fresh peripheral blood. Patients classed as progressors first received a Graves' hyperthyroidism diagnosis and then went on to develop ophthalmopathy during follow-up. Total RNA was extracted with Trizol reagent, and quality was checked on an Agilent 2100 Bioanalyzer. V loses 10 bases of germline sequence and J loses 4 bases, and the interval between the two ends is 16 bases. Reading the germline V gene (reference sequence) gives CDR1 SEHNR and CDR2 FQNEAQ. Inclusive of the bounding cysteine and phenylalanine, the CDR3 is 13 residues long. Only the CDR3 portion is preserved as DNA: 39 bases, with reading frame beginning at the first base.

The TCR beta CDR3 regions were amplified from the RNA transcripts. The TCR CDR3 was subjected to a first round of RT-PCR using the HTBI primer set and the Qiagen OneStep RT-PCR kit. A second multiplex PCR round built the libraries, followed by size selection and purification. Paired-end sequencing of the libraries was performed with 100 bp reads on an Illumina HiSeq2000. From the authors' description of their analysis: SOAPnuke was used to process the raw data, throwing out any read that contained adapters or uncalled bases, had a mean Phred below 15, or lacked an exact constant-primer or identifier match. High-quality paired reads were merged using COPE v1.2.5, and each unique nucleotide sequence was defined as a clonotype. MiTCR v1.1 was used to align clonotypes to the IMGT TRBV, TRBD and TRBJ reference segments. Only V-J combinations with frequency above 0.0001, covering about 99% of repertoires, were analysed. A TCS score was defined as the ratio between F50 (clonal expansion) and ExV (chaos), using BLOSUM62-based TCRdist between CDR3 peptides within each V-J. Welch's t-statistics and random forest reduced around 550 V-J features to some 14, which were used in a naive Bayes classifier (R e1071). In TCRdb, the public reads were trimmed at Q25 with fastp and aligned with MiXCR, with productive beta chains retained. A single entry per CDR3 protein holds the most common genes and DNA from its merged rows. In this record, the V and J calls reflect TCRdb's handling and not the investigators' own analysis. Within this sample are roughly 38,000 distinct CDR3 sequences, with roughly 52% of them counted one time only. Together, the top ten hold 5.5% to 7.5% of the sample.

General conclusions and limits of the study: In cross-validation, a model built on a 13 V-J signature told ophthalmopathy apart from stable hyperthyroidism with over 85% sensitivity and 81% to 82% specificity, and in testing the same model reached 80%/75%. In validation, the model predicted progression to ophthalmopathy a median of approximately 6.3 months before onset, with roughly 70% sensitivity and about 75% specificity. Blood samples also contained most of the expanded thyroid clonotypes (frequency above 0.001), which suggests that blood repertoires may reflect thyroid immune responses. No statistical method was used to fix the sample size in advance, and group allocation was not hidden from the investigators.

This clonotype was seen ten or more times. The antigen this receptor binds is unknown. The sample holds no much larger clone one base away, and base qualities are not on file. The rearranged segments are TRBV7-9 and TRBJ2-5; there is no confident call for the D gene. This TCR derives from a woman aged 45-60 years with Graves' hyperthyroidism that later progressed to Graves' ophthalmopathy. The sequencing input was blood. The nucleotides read TGTGCCACGCCAGCTGCCGCAGGAGAGACCCAGTACTTC. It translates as CATPAAAGETQYF. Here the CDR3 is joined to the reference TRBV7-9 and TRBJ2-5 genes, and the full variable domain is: DTGVSQNPRHKITKRGQNVTFRCDPISEHNRLYWYRQTLGQGPEFLTYFQNEAQLEKSRLLSDRFSAERPKGSFSTLEIQRTEQGDSAMYLCATPAAAGETQYFGPGTRLLVL.